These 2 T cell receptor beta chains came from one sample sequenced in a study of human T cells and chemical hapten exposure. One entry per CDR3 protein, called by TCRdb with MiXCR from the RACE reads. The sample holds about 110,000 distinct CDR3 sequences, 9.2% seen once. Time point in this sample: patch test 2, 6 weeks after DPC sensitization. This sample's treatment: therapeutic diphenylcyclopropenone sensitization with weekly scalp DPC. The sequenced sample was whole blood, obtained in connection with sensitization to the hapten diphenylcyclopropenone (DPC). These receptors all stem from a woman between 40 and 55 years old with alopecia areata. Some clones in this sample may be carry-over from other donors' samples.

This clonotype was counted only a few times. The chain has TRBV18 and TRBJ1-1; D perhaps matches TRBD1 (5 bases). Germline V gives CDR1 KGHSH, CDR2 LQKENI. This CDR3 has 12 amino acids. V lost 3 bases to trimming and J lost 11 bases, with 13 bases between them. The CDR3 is CASSPREGTAFF. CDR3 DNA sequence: TGTGCCAGCTCACCTAGAGAAGGGACGGCTTTCTTT.

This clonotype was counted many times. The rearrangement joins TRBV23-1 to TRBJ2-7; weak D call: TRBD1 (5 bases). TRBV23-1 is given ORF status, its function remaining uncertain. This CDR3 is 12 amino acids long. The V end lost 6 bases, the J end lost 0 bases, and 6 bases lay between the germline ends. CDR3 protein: CASRQVSYEQYF. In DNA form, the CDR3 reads TGCGCCAGCAGACAGGTCTCCTACGAGCAGTACTTC.